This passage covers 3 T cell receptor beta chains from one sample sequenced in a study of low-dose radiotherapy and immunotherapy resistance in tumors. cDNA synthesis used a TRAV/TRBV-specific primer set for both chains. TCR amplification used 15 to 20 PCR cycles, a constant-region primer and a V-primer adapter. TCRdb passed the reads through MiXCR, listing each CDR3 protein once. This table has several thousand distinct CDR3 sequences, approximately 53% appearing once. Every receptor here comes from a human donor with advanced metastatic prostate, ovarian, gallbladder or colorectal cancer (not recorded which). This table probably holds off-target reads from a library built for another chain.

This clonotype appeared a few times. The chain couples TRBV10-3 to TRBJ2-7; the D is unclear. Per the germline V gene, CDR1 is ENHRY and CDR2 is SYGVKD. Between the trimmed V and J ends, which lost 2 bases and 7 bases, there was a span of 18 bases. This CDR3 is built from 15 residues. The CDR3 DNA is TGTGCCATCAGTGAGCCGACTTTCGCGGTCGTGGAGCAGTACTTC. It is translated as CAISEPTFAVVEQYF.

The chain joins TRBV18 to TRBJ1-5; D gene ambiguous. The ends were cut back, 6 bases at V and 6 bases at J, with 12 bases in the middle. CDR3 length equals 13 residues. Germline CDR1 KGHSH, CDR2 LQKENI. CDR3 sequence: CASSLGRVQPQHF. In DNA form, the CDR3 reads TGTGCCAGCTCCCTGGGGAGGGTTCAGCCCCAGCATTTT.

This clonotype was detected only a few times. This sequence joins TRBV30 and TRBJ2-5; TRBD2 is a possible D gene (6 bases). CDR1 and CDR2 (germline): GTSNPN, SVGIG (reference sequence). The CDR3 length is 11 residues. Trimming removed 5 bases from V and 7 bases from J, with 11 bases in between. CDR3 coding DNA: TGTGCCTGGGGGGGGATGGGGACCCAGTACTTC. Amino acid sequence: CAWGGMGTQYF.